A single sample gave rise to the 27 T cell receptor beta chains below, sequenced in a study of T cell responses to AZD1222 COVID-19 vaccine. Method: immunoSEQ multiplex PCR; TCRdb's copy keeps in-frame clones and lacks some. Of tens of thousands of clones in the sample, roughly 81% were seen once. This specimen was peripheral blood, taken on day 0 of AZD1222 vaccination. Receptors originate from an adult in good health.

As to this clone: The same CDR3 is also encoded by other DNA sequences in this sample. This rearrangement joins TRBV19 to TRBJ2-7; TRBD1 matches 11 bases. V lost 3 bases and J lost 3; bases outside the gene matches: 1. The CDR3 has 14 amino acids. CDR1 LNHDA and CDR2 SQIVND come from the germline V gene (reference sequence). The CDR3 coding sequence is TGTGCCAGTAGTATCGGGACAGGGGGCTACGAGCAGTACTTC. Translation: CASSIGTGGYEQYF.

The genes are TRBV9 and TRBJ2-7; D is possibly TRBD1 or TRBD2 (5 bases each). The V gene lost 0 bases and the J gene lost 3 bases, with 13 bases spanning the gap. CDR3 length: 15 residues. Germline V CDR1 and CDR2: SGDLS, YYNGEE. CDR3 coding DNA: TGTGCCAGCAGCGTAGGGCAGGGAGACCTCTACGAGCAGTACTTC. It codes for CASSVGQGDLYEQYF.

V is TRBV6-2 or TRBV6-3 and J is TRBJ1-1; D gene uncertain. This CDR3 spans 13 amino acids. Germline assignment: CDR1 MNHEY and CDR2 SVGEGT. V lost 2 bases and J lost 4, with 8 bases in between. This CDR3 reads CASSYGQFTEAFF. For the CDR3, the DNA is TGTGCCAGCAGTTACGGGCAATTCACTGAAGCTTTCTTT.

The genes are TRBV11-3 and TRBJ2-2; TRBD2 might be the D (7 bases). Trimming shortened V by 5 bases and J by 0 bases, and 10 bases separated the two germline ends. From germline, CDR1 is SGHNT and CDR2 YENEEA. This CDR3 region has 15 residues. CDR3: CASSTGGPNTGELFF. Here the CDR3 DNA reads TGTGCCAGCAGCACCGGGGGGCCGAACACCGGGGAGCTGTTTTTT.

This chain links TRBV7-2 with TRBJ2-7, with D possibly matching TRBD1 (6 bases). From germline, CDR1 is SGHTA and CDR2 FQGNSA. The CDR3 has 12 residues. With 5 bases removed from V and 5 bases from J, the gap between germline ends came to 10 bases. CDR3 bases: TGTGCCAGCAGCAAACAGGGCGACGAGCAGTACTTC. As protein: CASSKQGDEQYF.

The V gene is TRBV7-2, the J gene TRBJ1-4, with D tentatively TRBD1 (6 bases). The CDR3 spans 13 residues. Germline V CDR1 and CDR2: SGHTA, FQGNSA. Trimming shortened V by 6 bases and J by 7 bases, and 12 bases separated the two germline ends. CDR3 bases: TGTGCCAGCAGGAGGGGGGAGGGTGAAAAACTGTTTTTT. Protein: CASRRGEGEKLFF.

The rearrangement uses TRBV7-2 and TRBJ2-3; unclear D gene. Germline V gene lookup returns CDR1 SGHTA and CDR2 FQGNSA. Trimming removed 2 bases from V and 3 bases from J, with 6 bases in between. CDR3 length: 13 amino acids. This CDR3 reads CASSLPATDTQYF. CDR3 in DNA: TGTGCCAGCAGCTTACCGGCTACAGATACGCAGTATTTT.

The CDR3 spells CASSQAGTTNEKLFF. CDR3 nucleotides: TGTGCCAGCAGCCAAGCCGGGACGACTAATGAAAAACTGTTTTTT. The chain has TRBV4-2 and TRBJ1-4; tentatively, D is TRBD1 (5 bases). Germline lookup yields CDR1 LGHNA and CDR2 YNFKEQ. This CDR3 has 15 amino acids. The ends were cut back, 1 base at V and 2 bases at J, with 8 bases in the middle.

A word on this clone: One end of the junction varies from germline; a read error may be responsible. V and J are TRBV2 and TRBJ2-2; no clear D gene. The germline CDR1 and CDR2 sequences are SNHLY and FYNNEI. The CDR3 is 15 amino acids. CDR3 sequence reads: CASREGRVATGELFF. The CDR3 region has the DNA TGTGCCAGCAGGGAAGGACGGGTAGCCACCGGGGAGCTGTTTTTT.

The chain links TRBV19 to TRBJ2-3, with D perhaps given as TRBD1 or TRBD2 (5 bases each). The CDR3 totals 11 residues. Deletions cut 8 bases from V and 14 bases from J, with 17 bases between. Germline lookup yields CDR1 LNHDA and CDR2 SQIVND (reference sequence). CDR3 sequence: CASGAGTALYF. CDR3 coding DNA: TGTGCCAGTGGTGCCGGGACCGCCTTGTATTTT. Filled out from reference TRBV19 and TRBJ2-3, the complete variable domain reads DGGITQSPKYLFRKEGQNVTLSCEQNLNHDAMYWYRQDPGQGLRLIYYSQIVNDFQKGDIAEGYSVSREKKESFPLTVTSAQKNPTAFYLCASGAGTALYFGPGTRLTVL.

The J gene is TRBJ2-7, the V gene TRBV27; D call uncertain. The CDR3 runs 12 residues. CDR1 is MNHEY and CDR2 is SMNVEV in the germline V gene (reference sequence). Deletions cut 6 bases from V and 4 bases from J, with 10 bases between. This CDR3 is CASSTQPYEQYF. As DNA, the CDR3 is TGTGCCAGCAGCACTCAGCCTTACGAGCAGTACTTC.

This clone was seen more than once but under ten times. The V and J genes are TRBV2 and TRBJ1-1; D remains ambiguous. This CDR3 has 11 residues. The V end was cut by 7 bases, the J end by 1 base, with 4 bases between. Germline values: CDR1 SNHLY, CDR2 FYNNEI. The CDR3 DNA is TGTGCCAGCACAGAGAACACTGAAGCTTTCTTT. Its translation is CASTENTEAFF. Filled out from reference TRBV2 and TRBJ1-1, the complete variable domain reads EPEVTQTPSHQVTQMGQEVILRCVPISNHLYFYWYRQILGQKVEFLVSFYNNEISEKSEIFDDQFSVERPDGSNFTLKIRSTKLEDSAMYFCASTENTEAFFGQGTRLTVV.

V usage is TRBV6-6 and J usage is TRBJ1-1; 8 positions match TRBD1. The germline V gene encodes CDR1 MNHNY and CDR2 SVGAGI (reference sequence). Trimming took 4 bases from V and 6 from J; bases not matched to a gene: 10. The CDR3 is 15 residues long. DNA of the CDR3: TGTGCCAGCAGTTCCGCAGGGGGCGCGGGAGCTGAAGCTTTCTTT. This translates into CASSSAGGAGAEAFF.

This chain uses TRBV9 with TRBJ2-5; TRBD1 is a possible D gene (6 bases). Germline V gene sequence: CDR1 SGDLS, CDR2 YYNGEE. The CDR3 extends over 15 amino acids. V was clipped by 3 bases and J by 0 bases, with 12 bases between them. CDR3 sequence (DNA): TGTGCCAGCAGCGCCAGAGACAGGCACCAAGAGACCCAGTACTTC. It is translated as CASSARDRHQETQYF. Combining the CDR3 with reference TRBV9 and TRBJ2-5 gives the whole variable domain DSGVTQTPKHLITATGQRVTLRCSPRSGDLSVYWYQQSLDQGLQFLIQYYNGEERAKGNILERFSAQQFPDLHSELNLSSLELGDSALYFCASSARDRHQETQYFGPGTRLLVL.

Remarks on this clone: The same CDR3 also results from other DNA sequences found in this sample. J is TRBJ1-1 and V is TRBV5-1; perhaps TRBD1 as D (5 bases). The CDR3 spans 14 residues. V was clipped by 1 base and J by 1 base, with 8 bases between them. Germline loops: CDR1 SGHRS, CDR2 YFSETQ. CDR3 loop: CASSLLGTNTEAFF. CDR3 coding DNA: TGCGCCAGCAGCTTGTTGGGGACGAACACTGAAGCTTTCTTT. Variable domain in full (rest from reference TRBV5-1 and TRBJ1-1): KAGVTQTPRYLIKTRGQQVTLSCSPISGHRSVSWYQQTPGQGLQFLFEYFSETQRNKGNFPGRFSGRQFSNSRSEMNVSTLELGDSALYLCASSLLGTNTEAFFGQGTRLTVV.

The rearrangement links TRBV9 to TRBJ2-7; perhaps TRBD1 as D (6 bases). The germline CDR1 and CDR2 sequences are SGDLS and YYNGEE. V was clipped by 3 bases and J by 4 bases, with 11 bases between them. This CDR3 comprises 13 residues. This chain's CDR3 is CASSETGLYEQYF. CDR3 DNA sequence: TGTGCCAGCAGCGAGACAGGTTTATACGAGCAGTACTTC.

CDR3 loop: CASSPGGFRDEKLFF. The DNA of the CDR3 is TGCGCCAGCAGCCCAGGGGGGTTTAGGGATGAAAAACTGTTTTTT. The chain couples TRBV4-1 to TRBJ1-4; the match to TRBD1 covers 7 bases. The CDR3 consists of 15 residues. V lost 4 bases to trimming and J lost 6 bases; unmatched junction nucleotides: 8. Germline assignment: CDR1 MGHRA and CDR2 YSYEKL.

This clone appeared a single time. J is TRBJ2-3 and V is TRBV4-3, with D uncertain. Trimming removed 1 base from V and 2 bases from J, with 7 bases in between. The CDR3 covers 14 residues. The germline V gene has CDR1 LGHNA and CDR2 YSLEER. The DNA for the CDR3 is TGCGCCAGCAGCCAAGGCCCGTTCACAGATACGCAGTATTTT. Amino acids: CASSQGPFTDTQYF.

The rearrangement links TRBV28 to TRBJ2-2; D is uncertain. From germline, CDR1 is MDHEN and CDR2 SYDVKM. This CDR3 has 14 residues. V was trimmed by 3 bases and J by 5 bases, leaving 10 bases between them. The CDR3 loop reads CASSFGWGTGELFF. The CDR3 nucleotides read TGTGCCAGCAGTTTTGGGTGGGGTACCGGGGAGCTGTTTTTT.

This clone was detected once. The chain recombines TRBV5-4 with TRBJ2-5; tentatively, D is TRBD1 (6 bases). CDR3 length equals 15 residues. Per germline, CDR1 SGHNT and CDR2 YYREEE (reference sequence). Trimming shortened V by 0 bases and J by 2 bases, and 11 bases separated the two germline ends. CDR3 DNA: TGTGCCAGCAGCTTGGACGCAGGGGCGCAAGAGACCCAGTACTTC. Amino acids: CASSLDAGAQETQYF.

This clone was seen only a few times. The chain couples TRBV19 to TRBJ2-3, with D possibly TRBD2 on 5 matching bases. CDR3 length: 17 residues. CDR1 is LNHDA, CDR2 SQIVND, per germline (reference sequence). Trimming removed 6 bases at V and 0 bases at J, with 19 bases between. The CDR3 sequence: CASSPRGRLGSTDTQYF. The CDR3 DNA reads TGTGCCAGTAGCCCCCGAGGGCGCCTGGGGAGCACAGATACGCAGTATTTT.

The chain combines TRBV7-2 with TRBJ1-2; 9 bases fit TRBD1. The CDR3 covers 14 residues. Germline-derived CDR1 and CDR2 are SGHTA and FQGNSA. V lost 1 base, J lost 5 bases, and 2 bases stayed unmatched. CDR3 nucleotide sequence: TGTGCCAGCAGCTTAGGCGGGACAGGGTATGGCTACACCTTC. Residues: CASSLGGTGYGYTF. Together with reference TRBV7-2 and TRBJ1-2, the CDR3 gives the full variable domain: GAGVSQSPSNKVTEKGKDVELRCDPISGHTALYWYRQSLGQGLEFLIYFQGNSAPDKSGLPSDRFSAERTGGSVSTLTIQRTQQEDSAVYLCASSLGGTGYGYTFGSGTRLTVV.

The chain combines TRBV6-5 with TRBJ1-2, with unresolved D. Germline CDR1 is MNHEY and CDR2 is SVGAGI. Trimming stripped 7 bases from V and 4 bases from J, with 13 bases between. The CDR3 runs 13 residues. The CDR3 reads CASTMGRSYGYTF. The CDR3, as DNA: TGTGCCAGCACCATGGGCAGAAGCTATGGCTACACCTTC.

The rearrangement joins TRBV5-1 to TRBJ1-5, with TRBD1 matching 7 bases. V gave up 0 bases and J gave up 3 bases; unmatched junction bases: 6. This CDR3 is built from 16 residues. Germline lookup yields CDR1 SGHRS and CDR2 YFSETQ. This CDR3 is CASSLGTGSVNQPQHF. The CDR3 coding sequence is TGCGCCAGCAGCTTGGGGACAGGTAGTGTCAATCAGCCCCAGCATTTT.

This chain joins TRBV27 and TRBJ2-2; 9 nucleotides align to TRBD1. There are 15 residues in the CDR3. Germline values: CDR1 MNHEY, CDR2 SMNVEV (reference sequence). Trimming took 5 bases from V and 3 from J; bases not matched to a gene: 4. The CDR3 DNA follows: TGTGCCAGCAGTCGACAGGGGGGGTACACCGGGGAGCTGTTTTTT. Residues: CASSRQGGYTGELFF.

The J gene is TRBJ2-1, the V gene TRBV28; D is uncertain. The V end was cut by 3 bases, the J end by 6 bases, with 6 bases between. Germline CDR1 is MDHEN and CDR2 is SYDVKM. There are 12 residues in the CDR3. The CDR3 nucleotides read TGTGCCAGCAGTTTTGCGGTCAATGAGCAGTTCTTC. Translating gives CASSFAVNEQFF.

The CDR3 nucleotides are TGTGCCAGCAGCACAGGACAGGGAAAGAACACTGAAGCTTTCTTT. This gives the protein CASSTGQGKNTEAFF. The gene calls are TRBV11-2 and TRBJ1-1, with 8 nucleotides matching TRBD1. The CDR3 is 15 amino acids. With V trimmed by 5 bases and J by 1 base, 6 bases remained unmatched. Germline CDR1 is SGHAT and CDR2 is FQNNGV.